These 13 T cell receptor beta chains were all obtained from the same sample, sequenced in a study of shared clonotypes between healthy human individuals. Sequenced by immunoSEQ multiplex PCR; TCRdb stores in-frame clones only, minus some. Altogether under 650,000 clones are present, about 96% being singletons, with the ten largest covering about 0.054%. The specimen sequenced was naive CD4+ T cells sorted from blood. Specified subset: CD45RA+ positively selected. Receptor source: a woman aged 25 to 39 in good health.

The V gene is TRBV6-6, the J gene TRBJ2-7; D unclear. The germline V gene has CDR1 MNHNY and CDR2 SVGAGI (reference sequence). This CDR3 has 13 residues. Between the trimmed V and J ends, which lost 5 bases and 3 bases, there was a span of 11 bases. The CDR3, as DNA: TGTGCCAGCAGTCACCCGGACGGCTACGAGCAGTACTTC. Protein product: CASSHPDGYEQYF.

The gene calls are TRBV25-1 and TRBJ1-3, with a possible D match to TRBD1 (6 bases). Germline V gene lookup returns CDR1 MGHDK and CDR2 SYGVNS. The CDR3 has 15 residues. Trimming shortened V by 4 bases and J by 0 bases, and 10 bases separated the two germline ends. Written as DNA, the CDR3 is TGTGCCAGCAGTGTGACAGGACTCTCTGGAAACACCATATATTTT. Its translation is CASSVTGLSGNTIYF.

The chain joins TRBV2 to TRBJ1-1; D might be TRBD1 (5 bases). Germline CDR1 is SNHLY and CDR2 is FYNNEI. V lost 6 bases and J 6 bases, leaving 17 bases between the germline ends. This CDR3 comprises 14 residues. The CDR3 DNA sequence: TGTGCCAGCAGGGGTCCGGGGCCTACGGCTGAAGCTTTCTTT. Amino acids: CASRGPGPTAEAFF.

The CDR3 protein is CASSKPGNTYEQYF. The CDR3, as DNA: TGTGCCAGCAGCAAACCCGGGAACACCTACGAGCAGTACTTC. V usage is TRBV5-4 and J usage is TRBJ2-7; tentatively, D is TRBD2 (5 bases). The V end was cut by 4 bases, the J end by 2 bases, with 13 bases between. CDR1 SGHNT and CDR2 YYREEE come from the germline V gene (reference sequence). The CDR3 loop spans 14 amino acids.

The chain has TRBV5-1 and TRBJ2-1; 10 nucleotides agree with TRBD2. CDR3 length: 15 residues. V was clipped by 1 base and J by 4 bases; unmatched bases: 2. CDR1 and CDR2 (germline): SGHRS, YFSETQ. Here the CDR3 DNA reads TGCGCCAGCAGCTTGAGACTAGCGGGTTACAATGAGCAGTTCTTC. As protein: CASSLRLAGYNEQFF.

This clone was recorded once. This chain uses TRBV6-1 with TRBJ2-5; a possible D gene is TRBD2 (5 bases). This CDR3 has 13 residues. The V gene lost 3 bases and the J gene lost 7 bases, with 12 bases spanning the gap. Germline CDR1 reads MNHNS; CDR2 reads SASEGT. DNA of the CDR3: TGTGCCAGCAGTGAGAGGGTAGCCCGGACCCAGTACTTC. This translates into CASSERVARTQYF.

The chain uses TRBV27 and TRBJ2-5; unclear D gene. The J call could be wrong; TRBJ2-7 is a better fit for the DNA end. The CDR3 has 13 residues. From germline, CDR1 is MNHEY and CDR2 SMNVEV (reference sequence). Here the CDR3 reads CASSLYSSYEQYF. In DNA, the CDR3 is TGTGCCAGCAGTTTGTACAGCTCCTACGAGCAGTACTTC.

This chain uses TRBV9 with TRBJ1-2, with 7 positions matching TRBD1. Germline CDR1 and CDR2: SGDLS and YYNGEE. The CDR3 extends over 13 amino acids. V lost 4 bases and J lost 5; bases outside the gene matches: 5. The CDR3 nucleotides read TGTGCCAGCAGCAAGGGGACAGCTTATGGCTACACCTTC. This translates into CASSKGTAYGYTF.

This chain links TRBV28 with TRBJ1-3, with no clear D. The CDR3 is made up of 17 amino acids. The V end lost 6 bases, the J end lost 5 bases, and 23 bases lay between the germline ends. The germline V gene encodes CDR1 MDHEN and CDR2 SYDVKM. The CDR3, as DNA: TGTGCCAGCAGCCTAACTCGATCTTTAGCCAGGAGAAACACCATATATTTT. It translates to CASSLTRSLARRNTIYF.

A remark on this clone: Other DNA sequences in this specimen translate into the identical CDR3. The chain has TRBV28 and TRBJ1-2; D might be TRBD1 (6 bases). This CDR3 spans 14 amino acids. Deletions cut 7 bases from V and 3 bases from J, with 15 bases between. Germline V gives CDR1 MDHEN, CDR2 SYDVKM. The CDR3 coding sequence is TGTGCCAGCACCCTAGGGGGGGCGGACTATGGCTACACCTTC. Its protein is CASTLGGADYGYTF.

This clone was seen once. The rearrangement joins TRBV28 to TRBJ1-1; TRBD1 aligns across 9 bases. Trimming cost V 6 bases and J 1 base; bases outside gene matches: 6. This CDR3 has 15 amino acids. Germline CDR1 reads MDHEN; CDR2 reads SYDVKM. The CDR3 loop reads CASREYRGRNTEAFF. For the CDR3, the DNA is TGTGCCAGCAGAGAATACAGGGGGCGGAACACTGAAGCTTTCTTT.

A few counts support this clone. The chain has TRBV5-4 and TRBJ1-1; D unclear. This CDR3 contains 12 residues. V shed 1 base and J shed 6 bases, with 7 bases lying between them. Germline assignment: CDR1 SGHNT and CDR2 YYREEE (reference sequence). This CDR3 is CASSLSHAEAFF. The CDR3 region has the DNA TGTGCCAGCAGCTTGAGTCACGCTGAAGCTTTCTTT.

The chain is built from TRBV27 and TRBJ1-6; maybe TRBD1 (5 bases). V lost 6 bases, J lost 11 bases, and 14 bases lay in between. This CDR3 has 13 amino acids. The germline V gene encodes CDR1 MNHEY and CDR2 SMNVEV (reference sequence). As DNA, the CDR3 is TGTGCCAGCAGGGGGACGGCAGCCCCACCCCTCCACTTT. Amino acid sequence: CASRGTAAPPLHF.